This TCR beta chain was profiled in a study of shared clonotypes between healthy human individuals. General study points: It was expected that sequencing depth would affect clonotype sharing among donors. Represented diversity (both genetic and exposure-history) was limited by the small number of donors.

This clone appeared many times. Its matching antigen is unknown. The sample carries other DNA sequences with the same CDR3. The donor population consisted of healthy HIV-negative adults with no recent acute infections or vaccinations. V lost 4 bases and J lost 5, with 8 bases in between. The CDR3 length is 11 residues. Germline-derived CDR1 and CDR2 are DFQATT and SNEGSKA (reference sequence). Input per replicate PCR of unsorted PBMC was 250 to 300 ng DNA, corresponding to roughly 30,000 T cell genomes. Profiled with immunoSEQ multiplex PCR; TCRdb holds only in-frame clones, not every one. The repertoire holds more than 400,000 clones, about 84% seen once, with roughly 13% in the top ten.

The material sequenced was PBMCs. This sequence joins TRBV20-1 and TRBJ2-5; D gene unclear. This TCR came from a woman in her thirties or forties in good health. Some clones in this sample may be carry-over from other donors' samples. The CDR3 region has the DNA TGCAGTGCTATTAGTATGGAGACCCAGTACTTC. Its protein product is CSAISMETQYF.